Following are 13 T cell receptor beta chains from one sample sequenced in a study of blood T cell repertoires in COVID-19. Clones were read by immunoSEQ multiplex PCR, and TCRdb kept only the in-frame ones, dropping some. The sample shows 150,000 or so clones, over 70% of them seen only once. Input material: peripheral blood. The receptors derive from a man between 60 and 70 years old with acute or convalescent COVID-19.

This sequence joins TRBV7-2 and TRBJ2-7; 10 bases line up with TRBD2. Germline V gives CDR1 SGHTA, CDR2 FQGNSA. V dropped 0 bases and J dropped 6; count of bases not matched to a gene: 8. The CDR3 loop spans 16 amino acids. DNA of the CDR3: TGTGCCAGCAGCTTAGCAGGACTAGCGGAGCCCGGCGAGCAGTACTTC. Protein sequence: CASSLAGLAEPGEQYF.

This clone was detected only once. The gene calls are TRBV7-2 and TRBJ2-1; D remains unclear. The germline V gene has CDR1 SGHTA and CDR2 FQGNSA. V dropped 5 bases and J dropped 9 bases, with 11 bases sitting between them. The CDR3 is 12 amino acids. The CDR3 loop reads CASSHPPSEQFF. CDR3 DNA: TGTGCCAGCAGCCACCCTCCGAGTGAGCAGTTCTTC.

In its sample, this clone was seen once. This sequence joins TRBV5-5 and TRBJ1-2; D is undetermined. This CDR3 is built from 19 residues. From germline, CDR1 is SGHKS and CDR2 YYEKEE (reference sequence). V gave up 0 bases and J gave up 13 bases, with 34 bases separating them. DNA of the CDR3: TGTGCCAGCAGCTTGGAACCAGATTCTTGGTGGAGGGCATCAGGTGGTATCACCTTC. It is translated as CASSLEPDSWWRASGGITF.

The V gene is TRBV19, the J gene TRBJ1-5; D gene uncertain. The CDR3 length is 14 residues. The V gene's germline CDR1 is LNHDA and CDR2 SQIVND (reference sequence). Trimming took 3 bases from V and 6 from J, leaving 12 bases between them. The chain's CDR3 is CASSMFERPQPQHF. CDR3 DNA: TGTGCCAGTAGTATGTTTGAGCGGCCTCAGCCCCAGCATTTT.

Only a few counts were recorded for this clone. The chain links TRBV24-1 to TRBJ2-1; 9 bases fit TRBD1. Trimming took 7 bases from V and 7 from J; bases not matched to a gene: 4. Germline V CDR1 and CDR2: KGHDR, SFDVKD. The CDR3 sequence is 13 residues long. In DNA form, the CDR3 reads TGTGCCACCAGGGGACAGGGCGGGAATGAGCAGTTCTTC. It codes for CATRGQGGNEQFF.

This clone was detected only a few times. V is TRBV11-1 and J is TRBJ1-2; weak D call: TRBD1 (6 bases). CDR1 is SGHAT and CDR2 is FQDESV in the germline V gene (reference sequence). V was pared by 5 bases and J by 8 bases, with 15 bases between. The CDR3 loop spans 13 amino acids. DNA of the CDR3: TGTGCCAGCAGCGACACAGGGTTCCGCGGCTACACCTTC. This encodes CASSDTGFRGYTF. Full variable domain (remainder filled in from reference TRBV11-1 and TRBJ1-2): EAEVAQSPRYKITEKSQAVAFWCDPISGHATLYWYRQILGQGPELLVQFQDESVVDDSQLPKDRFSAERLKGVDSTLKIQPAELGDSAMYLCASSDTGFRGYTFGSGTRLTVV.

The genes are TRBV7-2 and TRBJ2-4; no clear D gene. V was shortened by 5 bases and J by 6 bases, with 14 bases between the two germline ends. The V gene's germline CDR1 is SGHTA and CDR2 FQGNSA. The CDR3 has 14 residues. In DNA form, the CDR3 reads TGTGCCAGCAGCCCCGGTGGGCGCATAAACATTCAGTACTTC. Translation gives CASSPGGRINIQYF.

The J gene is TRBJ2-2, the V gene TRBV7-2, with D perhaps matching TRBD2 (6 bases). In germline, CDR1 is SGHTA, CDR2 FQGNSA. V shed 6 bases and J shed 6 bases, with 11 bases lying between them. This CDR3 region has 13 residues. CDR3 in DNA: TGTGCCAGCAGATTCACTAGCCCCGGGGAGCTGTTTTTT. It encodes CASRFTSPGELFF.

The CDR3 sequence is CASSLSRQGPNYGYTF. CDR3 DNA: TGTGCCAGCAGTTTATCTAGACAGGGCCCAAACTATGGCTACACCTTC. The chain links TRBV27 to TRBJ1-2; the match to TRBD1 covers 7 bases. The germline V gene encodes CDR1 MNHEY and CDR2 SMNVEV (reference sequence). V shed 0 bases and J 2 bases; nucleotides not matched to a gene: 6. The CDR3 totals 16 residues.

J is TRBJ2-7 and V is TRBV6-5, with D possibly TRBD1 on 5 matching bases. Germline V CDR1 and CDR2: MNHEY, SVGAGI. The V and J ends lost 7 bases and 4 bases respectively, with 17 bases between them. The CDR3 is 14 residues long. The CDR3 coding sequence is TGTGCCAGCACCTCTACAGGAAGATATTACGAGCAGTACTTC. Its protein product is CASTSTGRYYEQYF.

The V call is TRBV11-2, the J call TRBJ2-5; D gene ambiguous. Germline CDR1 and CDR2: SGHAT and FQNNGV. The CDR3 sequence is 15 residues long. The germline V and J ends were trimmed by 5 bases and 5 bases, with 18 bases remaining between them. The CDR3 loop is CASSTRPSGWETQYF. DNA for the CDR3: TGTGCCAGCAGCACCCGGCCGTCCGGGTGGGAGACCCAGTACTTC.

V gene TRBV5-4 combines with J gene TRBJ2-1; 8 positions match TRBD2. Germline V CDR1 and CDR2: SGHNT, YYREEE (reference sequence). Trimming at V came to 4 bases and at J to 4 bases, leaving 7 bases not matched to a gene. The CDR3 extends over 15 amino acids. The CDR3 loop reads CASSPSGSRYNEQFF. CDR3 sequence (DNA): TGTGCCAGCAGCCCCAGCGGGAGTAGGTACAATGAGCAGTTCTTC.

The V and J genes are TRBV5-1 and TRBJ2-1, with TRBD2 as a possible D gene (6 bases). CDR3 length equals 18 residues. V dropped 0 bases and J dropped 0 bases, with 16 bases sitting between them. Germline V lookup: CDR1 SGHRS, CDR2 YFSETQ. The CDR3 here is CASSLAGSGPTSYNEQFF. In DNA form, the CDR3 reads TGCGCCAGCAGCTTGGCCGGTAGCGGACCGACCTCCTACAATGAGCAGTTCTTC.